The 24 T cell receptor beta chains presented below share a single source sample, sequenced in a study of T cells in localized non-small cell lung cancer. Clones were sequenced by immunoSEQ multiplex PCR, and TCRdb holds only the in-frame ones, with some missing. The table has over 1,400 clones, under 35% seen once. The source was normal lung tissue next to the tumor, collected before any cancer treatment. The receptors here all came from a female donor over 55 with stage I lung adenocarcinoma.

This clone was detected only a few times. V gene TRBV11-3 combines with J gene TRBJ1-4; D is ambiguous. The CDR3 runs 16 residues. V shed 3 bases and J shed 0 bases, with 11 bases lying between them. Germline V gives CDR1 SGHNT, CDR2 YENEEA. CDR3 loop: CASSLAGLATNEKLFF. In nucleotides, the CDR3 is TGTGCCAGCAGCTTGGCAGGCCTTGCAACTAATGAAAAACTGTTTTTT.

In its sample, this clone was seen a few times. The chain joins TRBV6-7 to TRBJ1-6; D is unresolved. TRBV6-7 is designated an ORF whose function remains uncertain. V shed 5 bases and J shed 13 bases, with 9 bases lying between them. The CDR3 totals 11 residues. CDR3 residues: CASSVHGPLHF. CDR3 sequence (DNA): TGTGCCAGCAGTGTACATGGGCCCCTCCACTTT.

This clone has a handful of counts. This sequence joins TRBV9 and TRBJ2-7; no firm D call. The CDR3 loop spans 15 amino acids. V was cut by 5 bases and J by 0 bases, with 15 bases left in between. Germline-derived CDR1 and CDR2 are SGDLS and YYNGEE. The CDR3: CASSEAGTSSYEQYF. As DNA, the CDR3 is TGTGCCAGCAGTGAGGCAGGAACGTCCTCCTACGAGCAGTACTTC.

This clone is classed as medium-sized. The rearrangement joins TRBV6-8 to TRBJ1-3, with D maybe TRBD1 (5 bases). CDR1 MNHGY and CDR2 SAAAGT come from the germline V gene. The CDR3 covers 15 residues. V was clipped by 4 bases and J by 7 bases, with 17 bases between them. The CDR3 loop is CASSSQAWTGNTIYF. The CDR3 region has the DNA TGTGCCAGCAGTTCACAGGCCTGGACCGGGAACACCATATATTTT.

The CDR3 DNA reads TGTGCCAGCTCACCCCCGGACGGGGAGAATTCACCCCTCCACTTT. Its protein is CASSPPDGENSPLHF. The rearrangement joins TRBV18 to TRBJ1-6, with D hard to call. V lost 3 bases and J lost 7, with 13 bases in between. This CDR3 has 15 residues. Germline V gene lookup returns CDR1 KGHSH and CDR2 LQKENI.

In its sample, this clone was seen a few times. V usage is TRBV6-8 and J usage is TRBJ1-2; 8 bases map to TRBD1. CDR1 and CDR2 (germline): MNHGY, SAAAGT. J gave up 3 bases and V 6 bases, and 12 bases lay outside the gene matches. CDR3 length: 16 amino acids. The CDR3 region has the DNA TGTGCCAGCAGCGGTACCAGGGGGCCTGGATACTATGGCTACACCTTC. Protein sequence: CASSGTRGPGYYGYTF.

This chain uses TRBV6-8 with TRBJ1-5, with a tentative D call TRBD1 (5 bases). Germline loops: CDR1 MNHGY, CDR2 SAAAGT. The CDR3 consists of 17 residues. V lost 7 bases and J 2 bases, leaving 21 bases between the germline ends. This chain's CDR3 is CASTQEKGQAGNQPQHF. The CDR3 bases are TGTGCCAGCACTCAAGAAAAGGGGCAGGCGGGCAATCAGCCCCAGCATTTT.

The V gene is TRBV19, the J gene TRBJ1-1; 7 bases agree with TRBD1. This CDR3 contains 14 residues. In germline, CDR1 is LNHDA, CDR2 SQIVND (reference sequence). Losses at the gene ends were 3 bases for V and 3 bases for J; bases not matched to a gene: 4. The CDR3 DNA is TGTGCCAGTAGTATGACAGGGTCGGACACTGAAGCTTTCTTT. Its protein product is CASSMTGSDTEAFF.

This clone qualifies as medium-sized (0.01 to 0.1%). This sequence joins TRBV11-3 and TRBJ1-4; 7 positions agree with TRBD1. Germline values: CDR1 SGHNT, CDR2 YENEEA. CDR3 length: 14 residues. The ends lost 3 bases at V and 5 bases at J; junction bases unmatched: 3. The CDR3 DNA reads as TGTGCCAGCAGCTTGGACAGGCTGAATGAAAAACTGTTTTTT. It yields the protein CASSLDRLNEKLFF.

The rearrangement uses TRBV6-8 and TRBJ2-2; D call uncertain. V lost 2 bases to trimming and J lost 2 bases, with 3 bases between them. This CDR3 is 13 amino acids long. Germline CDR1 and CDR2: MNHGY and SAAAGT. CDR3 in amino acids: CASSYTNTGELFF. In nucleotides, the CDR3 is TGTGCCAGCAGTTACACAAACACCGGGGAGCTGTTTTTT.

This clone has more than one count but fewer than ten. J is TRBJ1-1 and V is TRBV6-8; TRBD1 aligns across 7 bases. Germline-derived CDR1 and CDR2 are MNHGY and SAAAGT. CDR3 size: 16 residues. V dropped 5 bases and J dropped 0; count of bases not matched to a gene: 9. CDR3 bases: TGTGCCAGCAGTCCCATAACAGGGGTTGTGAACACTGAAGCTTTCTTT. Its translation is CASSPITGVVNTEAFF.

The J gene is TRBJ2-7, the V gene TRBV28; weak D call: TRBD1 (5 bases). The CDR3 totals 15 residues. CDR1 and CDR2 (germline): MDHEN, SYDVKM. V shed 4 bases and J shed 0 bases, with 13 bases lying between them. The CDR3 sequence is CASSSPDSRSYEQYV. CDR3 bases: TGTGCCAGCAGTTCCCCCGACAGCCGCTCCTACGAGCAGTACGTC.

This clone rates as medium-sized. DNA for the CDR3: TGTGCCAGCAGTCCGGGGGAGAGCACAGATACGCAGTATTTT. Translated, it gives CASSPGESTDTQYF. The chain couples TRBV11-3 to TRBJ2-3; the D gene is possibly TRBD2 (6 bases). The V gene lost 6 bases and the J gene lost 0 bases, with 10 bases spanning the gap. In germline, CDR1 is SGHNT, CDR2 YENEEA. This CDR3 comprises 14 residues.

This chain joins TRBV6-8 and TRBJ2-3, with TRBD2 identical over 9 bases. V lost 2 bases, J lost 3 bases, and 18 bases stayed unmatched. Germline loops: CDR1 MNHGY, CDR2 SAAAGT. The CDR3 extends over 20 amino acids. The CDR3 DNA reads as TGTGCCAGCAGTTACCTGAGGGGCGGGGGGGCTATTGATGCGACAGATACGCAGTATTTT. As protein: CASSYLRGGGAIDATDTQYF.

The CDR3 bases are TGTGCCAGCAGTTACGACAGGGGTGGAAACACCATATATTTT. Its protein is CASSYDRGGNTIYF. The genes are TRBV11-3 and TRBJ1-3, with TRBD1 matching over 8 bases. V gave up 6 bases and J gave up 3 bases; unmatched junction bases: 4. The CDR3 is 14 residues long. Germline-derived CDR1 and CDR2 are SGHNT and YENEEA.

CDR3 residues: CASSVIWGRGTDTQYF. CDR3 in DNA: TGTGCCAGTAGTGTGATATGGGGGCGGGGCACAGATACGCAGTATTTT. This chain connects TRBV19 to TRBJ2-3, with D perhaps TRBD1 (6 bases). Deletions cut 5 bases from V and 1 base from J, with 16 bases between. Germline V gene data show CDR1 as LNHDA and CDR2 as SQIVND (reference sequence). The CDR3 runs 16 residues.

This clone counts as medium-sized. The V gene is TRBV11-3, the J gene TRBJ2-1; D assignment may be TRBD1 or TRBD2 (5 bases each). V shed 4 bases and J shed 5 bases, with 15 bases lying between them. This CDR3 has 15 amino acids. CDR1 SGHNT and CDR2 YENEEA come from the germline V gene. As DNA, the CDR3 is TGTGCCAGCAGCTCAGGTCCGGGACCTAACAATGAGCAGTTCTTC. It codes for CASSSGPGPNNEQFF.

This chain uses TRBV15 with TRBJ2-5, with D perhaps matching TRBD1 or TRBD2 (5 bases each). Trimming removed 8 bases from V and 4 bases from J, with 17 bases in between. Germline V gene data show CDR1 as LNHNV and CDR2 as YYDKDF (reference sequence). The CDR3 loop spans 14 amino acids. CDR3 bases: TGTGCCACCGGGACGGGGATGGTCGGAGAGACCCAGTACTTC. Amino acid sequence: CATGTGMVGETQYF.

Sample share makes this clone medium-sized (0.01 to 0.1%). The genes are TRBV9 and TRBJ1-2, with a possible D match to TRBD1 (5 bases). Deletions cut 0 bases from V and 3 bases from J, with 6 bases between. CDR1 is SGDLS, CDR2 YYNGEE, per germline. This CDR3 contains 13 residues. CDR3 DNA sequence: TGTGCCAGCAGCGTAGGGGGGGACTATGGCTACACCTTC. This sequence encodes CASSVGGDYGYTF. Full variable domain (outside the CDR3, taken from reference TRBV9 and TRBJ1-2): DSGVTQTPKHLITATGQRVTLRCSPRSGDLSVYWYQQSLDQGLQFLIQYYNGEERAKGNILERFSAQQFPDLHSELNLSSLELGDSALYFCASSVGGDYGYTFGSGTRLTVV.

The V call is TRBV11-3, the J call TRBJ2-1; D is uncertain. The CDR3 extends over 15 amino acids. Germline V CDR1 and CDR2: SGHNT, YENEEA. Trimming took off 6 bases at V and 4 bases at J, with 16 bases between the two ends. The CDR3 is CASRGDNHVYNEQFF. In nucleotides, the CDR3 is TGTGCCAGCAGGGGCGATAATCATGTTTACAATGAGCAGTTCTTC.

This clone was picked up a small number of times. The chain couples TRBV14 to TRBJ2-2; tentatively, D is TRBD1 (5 bases). Germline-derived CDR1 and CDR2 are SGHDN and FVKESK. Trimming took off 0 bases at V and 6 bases at J, with 17 bases between the two ends. The CDR3 length is 17 residues. The CDR3 DNA follows: TGTGCCAGCAGCCAAGATAGGGGTCGTGATTGGCCCGGGGAGCTGTTTTTT. Its translation: CASSQDRGRDWPGELFF.

The V call is TRBV15, the J call TRBJ1-1; the match to TRBD1 covers 7 bases. Germline values: CDR1 LNHNV, CDR2 YYDKDF (reference sequence). Trimming took 0 bases from V and 0 from J; bases not matched to a gene: 4. The CDR3 contains 16 residues. The CDR3 nucleotides are TGTGCCACCAGCAGAGAGGGAGGGACAGTGAACACTGAAGCTTTCTTT. Protein product: CATSREGGTVNTEAFF. The whole variable domain, filled in from reference TRBV15 and TRBJ1-1, reads DAMVIQNPRYQVTQFGKPVTLSCSQTLNHNVMYWYQQKSSQAPKLLFHYYDKDFNNEADTPDNFQSRRPNTSFCFLDIRSPGLGDTAMYLCATSREGGTVNTEAFFGQGTRLTVV.

This clone is medium-sized (0.01 to 0.1%) within its sample. The chain carries TRBV11-3 and TRBJ1-2; 7 bases fit TRBD1. The CDR3 runs to 17 residues. The trim removed 5 bases at V and 6 bases at J, leaving 18 bases unmatched. Germline CDR1 is SGHNT and CDR2 is YENEEA. The CDR3 loop is CASSPRGLGGKRDGYTF. The CDR3 DNA sequence: TGTGCCAGCAGCCCACGGGGTCTAGGGGGCAAGCGGGATGGCTACACCTTC.

This clone qualifies as medium-sized. The chain recombines TRBV11-3 with TRBJ1-1, with D uncertain. The germline V gene encodes CDR1 SGHNT and CDR2 YENEEA. The CDR3 is 15 amino acids. Trimming took 4 bases from V and 4 from J, leaving 16 bases between them. This CDR3 reads CASSSQGRSATEAFF. Written as DNA, the CDR3 is TGTGCCAGCAGCTCCCAAGGGAGATCGGCCACTGAAGCTTTCTTT.